The 24 T cell receptor beta chains below all came from one sample that was sequenced in a study of T cell repertoires in cytomegalovirus infection. TCRdb called the reads again in MiXCR, with one record for every CDR3 protein. The table shows 450,000 to 600,000 distinct CDR3 sequences, with about 11% occurring only once. Sequencing used PBMCs. The source is a human donor in good health (CMV status not recorded). Some clones in this sample may be carry-over from other donors' samples.

The rearrangement uses TRBV7-9 and TRBJ2-1; perhaps TRBD2 as D (6 bases). From germline, CDR1 is SEHNR and CDR2 FQNEAQ (reference sequence). Trimming removed 3 bases at V and 5 bases at J, with 17 bases between. This CDR3 has 16 residues. The CDR3 nucleotides read TGTGCCAGCAGCTTTGGGGGAACTAGCCGCGACAATGAGCAGTTCTTC. Amino acids: CASSFGGTSRDNEQFF.

The CDR3 DNA reads TGTGCCAGCAGCCTGCATGGCACCGGGGAGCTGTTTTTT. As protein: CASSLHGTGELFF. The chain combines TRBV28 with TRBJ2-2; D unresolved. Trimming stripped 6 bases from V and 4 bases from J, with 9 bases between. Germline CDR1 and CDR2: MDHEN and SYDVKM. The CDR3 loop spans 13 amino acids.

This clonotype has a count of ten or more. This chain connects TRBV10-3 to TRBJ2-1; 12 positions match TRBD1. The CDR3 is made up of 14 amino acids. V dropped 6 bases and J dropped 6; count of bases not matched to a gene: 3. CDR1 is ENHRY and CDR2 is SYGVKD in the germline V gene. This CDR3 is CAIRGDRGPNEQFF. The CDR3 bases are TGTGCCATCAGGGGGGACAGGGGGCCCAATGAGCAGTTCTTC.

The chain employs TRBV19 and TRBJ2-4; the D call may be TRBD1 or TRBD2 (5 bases each). V lost 3 bases and J 8 bases, leaving 11 bases between the germline ends. CDR3 length: 13 amino acids. Germline V CDR1 and CDR2: LNHDA, SQIVND (reference sequence). The CDR3 DNA follows: TGTGCCAGTAGTATCGGGGCCCTGGACATTCAGTACTTC. Protein product: CASSIGALDIQYF.

This clonotype was found a few times. The chain joins TRBV12-3 or TRBV12-4 to TRBJ1-1, with D possibly being TRBD1 (6 bases). Trimming shortened V by 4 bases and J by 7 bases, and 19 bases separated the two germline ends. CDR3 length: 15 amino acids. The CDR3 is CASSSNPNRDNEAFF. The CDR3 region has the DNA TGTGCCAGCAGTTCAAATCCCAACAGGGATAATGAAGCTTTCTTT.

The CDR3 here is CASYLLPGPGETQYF. The CDR3 DNA is TGCGCCAGCTACCTACTCCCGGGGCCCGGAGAGACCCAGTACTTC. The rearrangement joins TRBV5-1 to TRBJ2-5; D might be TRBD1 or TRBD2, each matching 5 bases. The CDR3 is 15 residues long. Germline V gene lookup returns CDR1 SGHRS and CDR2 YFSETQ. The ends were cut back, 7 bases at V and 4 bases at J, with 20 bases in the middle.

This clonotype was seen ten or more times. The rearrangement links TRBV7-8 to TRBJ1-6, with D perhaps matching TRBD1 (5 bases). The V and J ends lost 5 bases and 9 bases respectively, with 17 bases between them. This CDR3 has 15 residues. Per the germline V gene, CDR1 is SGHVS and CDR2 is FQNEAQ. DNA of the CDR3: TGTGCCAGCAGCCCGCGGGTAGGGGTTGGTTCACCCCTCCACTTT. It is translated as CASSPRVGVGSPLHF.

This clonotype showed up many times. This chain links TRBV7-9 with TRBJ1-1, with a tentative D call TRBD1 (5 bases). With 0 bases removed from V and 0 bases from J, the gap between germline ends came to 14 bases. The CDR3 totals 17 residues. Germline V gene lookup returns CDR1 SEHNR and CDR2 FQNEAQ (reference sequence). CDR3 DNA sequence: TGTGCCAGCAGCTTAGCGGACAAGGTGGCTTTGAACACTGAAGCTTTCTTT. Residues: CASSLADKVALNTEAFF.

This chain links TRBV19 with TRBJ1-4; TRBD1 matches 7 bases. Germline CDR1 is LNHDA and CDR2 is SQIVND (reference sequence). This CDR3 is 14 amino acids long. V lost 3 bases and J lost 8; bases outside the gene matches: 6. This CDR3 reads CASSMNRGNEKLFF. In nucleotides, the CDR3 is TGTGCCAGTAGTATGAACAGGGGAAACGAAAAACTGTTTTTT. Variable domain in full (rest from reference TRBV19 and TRBJ1-4): DGGITQSPKYLFRKEGQNVTLSCEQNLNHDAMYWYRQDPGQGLRLIYYSQIVNDFQKGDIAEGYSVSREKKESFPLTVTSAQKNPTAFYLCASSMNRGNEKLFFGSGTQLSVL.

This clonotype was observed at least ten times. The chain combines TRBV5-6 with TRBJ2-3; tentative D call: TRBD2 (5 bases). Germline V gene data show CDR1 as SGHDT and CDR2 as YYEEEE. V shed 2 bases and J shed 0 bases, with 10 bases lying between them. The CDR3 sequence is 15 residues long. This chain's CDR3 is CASSFERFSTDTQYF. The CDR3 DNA sequence: TGTGCCAGCAGCTTTGAGCGGTTCAGCACAGATACGCAGTATTTT.

For this clonotype: With a much larger clone just one base away, this may be a read error. This chain connects TRBV19 to TRBJ1-1; D perhaps matches TRBD1 (5 bases). Germline CDR1 and CDR2: LNHDA and SQIVND (reference sequence). The length of the CDR3 is 14 residues. The CDR3: CTSTVAGRGTEAFF. The CDR3 region has the DNA TGTACCAGTACGGTAGCAGGGAGGGGAACTGAAGCTTTCTTT.

In its sample, this clonotype was seen many times. The J gene is TRBJ1-1, the V gene TRBV29-1; no definite D call. The germline V gene has CDR1 SQVTM and CDR2 ANQGSEA. The CDR3 has 13 residues. V shed 6 bases and J shed 1 base, with 12 bases lying between them. The CDR3 loop is CSVRPGGNTEAFF. In nucleotides, the CDR3 is TGCAGCGTGAGGCCAGGCGGGAACACTGAAGCTTTCTTT.

This sequence joins TRBV28 and TRBJ1-1; D is uncertain. Germline CDR1 is MDHEN and CDR2 is SYDVKM. Between the trimmed V and J ends, which lost 1 base and 10 bases, there was a span of 16 bases. The CDR3 consists of 14 residues. Here the CDR3 reads CASSLSGWREVAFF. DNA of the CDR3: TGTGCCAGCAGTTTATCAGGATGGAGGGAGGTAGCTTTCTTT.

This clonotype showed up many times. V is TRBV7-2 and J is TRBJ1-3, with D unclear. Germline lookup yields CDR1 SGHTA and CDR2 FQGNSA. There are 13 residues in the CDR3. Between the trimmed V and J ends, which lost 5 bases and 2 bases, there was a span of 7 bases. The CDR3 sequence is CASSHSPGNTIYF. The CDR3 DNA reads as TGTGCCAGCAGCCACAGTCCTGGAAACACCATATATTTT.

This clonotype was seen at least ten times. V gene TRBV12-3 or TRBV12-4 combines with J gene TRBJ1-5; D not certain. V was shortened by 5 bases and J by 2 bases, with 13 bases between the two germline ends. CDR3 size: 15 residues. CDR3 protein: CASSPEPRGNQPQHF. DNA of the CDR3: TGTGCCAGCAGTCCGGAGCCTAGGGGCAATCAGCCCCAGCATTTT.

Worth noting for this clonotype: A junction end diverges from the germline sequence, so it may reflect a read error. The gene calls are TRBV4-1 and TRBJ1-4, with D possibly TRBD1 on 6 matching bases. The germline CDR1 and CDR2 sequences are MGHRA and YSYEKL. CDR3 length equals 16 residues. CDR3 amino acids: CSSSQVEGGFEEKLFF. CDR3 bases: TGCTCCAGCAGCCAAGTAGAGGGGGGCTTTGAGGAAAAACTGTTTTTT.

This clonotype occurred many times. The chain uses TRBV12-3 or TRBV12-4 and TRBJ1-2; D gene ambiguous. The length of the CDR3 is 13 residues. V shed 6 bases and J shed 5 bases, with 13 bases lying between them. CDR3 in DNA: TGTGCCAGCAGCCAAGGACGTTCTTATGGCTACACCTTC. Amino acid sequence: CASSQGRSYGYTF.

The V gene is TRBV18, the J gene TRBJ2-1, with D possibly TRBD1 on 5 matching bases. The CDR3 runs to 16 residues. Trimming took off 6 bases at V and 5 bases at J, with 20 bases between the two ends. Germline V gives CDR1 KGHSH, CDR2 LQKENI. The CDR3 DNA is TGTGCCAGCTCCTTGACAGTGCCTTCAGTAGACAATGAGCAGTTCTTC. Its translation is CASSLTVPSVDNEQFF.

The sample holds many counts of this clonotype. The J gene is TRBJ2-6, the V gene TRBV27, with 9 bases that match TRBD1. The CDR3 contains 17 residues. Germline V gives CDR1 MNHEY, CDR2 SMNVEV (reference sequence). V lost 6 bases and J lost 0; bases outside the gene matches: 6. CDR3 protein: CASRRTGGRSGANVLTF. CDR3 bases: TGTGCCAGCAGACGAACAGGGGGCCGCTCTGGGGCCAACGTCCTGACTTTC.

The rearrangement links TRBV4-1 to TRBJ2-7; D is uncertain. CDR1 and CDR2 (germline): MGHRA, YSYEKL. V lost 0 bases and J lost 3, with 12 bases in between. The CDR3 has 15 residues. In DNA form, the CDR3 reads TGCGCCAGCAGCCAAGAGTCAGCTCCGCTCTACGAGCAGTACTTC. Protein: CASSQESAPLYEQYF.

This clonotype was counted at least ten times. V is TRBV7-2 and J is TRBJ2-5; weak D call: TRBD2 (8 bases). V lost 5 bases to trimming and J lost 5 bases, with 18 bases between them. Germline loops: CDR1 SGHTA, CDR2 FQGNSA. CDR3 length: 15 residues. The CDR3 reads CASSVSGTAGETQYF. CDR3 coding DNA: TGTGCCAGCAGCGTTAGCGGGACAGCCGGGGAGACCCAGTACTTC.

This clonotype was counted at least ten times. The rearrangement links TRBV12-5 to TRBJ1-4; D possibly corresponds to TRBD1 (5 bases). V gave up 6 bases and J gave up 3 bases, with 14 bases separating them. Germline V CDR1 and CDR2: LGHNT, FRNRAP. The CDR3 is 15 amino acids. In DNA, the CDR3 is TGTGCTAGTGGCCCAGGGCCCGCGGCTAATGAAAAACTGTTTTTT. Protein: CASGPGPAANEKLFF.

This clonotype has ten or more counts. CDR3 DNA sequence: TGCGCCAGCAGCTATACAGGGGAGGGGACTGAAGCTTTCTTT. It is translated as CASSYTGEGTEAFF. This chain joins TRBV5-1 and TRBJ1-1, with 7 bases lining up with TRBD1. Trimming took 3 bases from V and 5 from J; bases not matched to a gene: 7. The CDR3 spans 14 residues. CDR1 is SGHRS, CDR2 YFSETQ, per germline.

This clonotype was counted at least ten times. The chain has TRBV6-5 and TRBJ1-1; D remains unclear. V was pared by 2 bases and J by 8 bases, with 9 bases between. The CDR3 has 12 residues. Germline-derived CDR1 and CDR2 are MNHEY and SVGAGI. The CDR3 sequence is CASSYPLKEAFF. CDR3 DNA sequence: TGTGCCAGCAGTTACCCCCTAAAGGAAGCTTTCTTT.